The entry that follows covers one T cell receptor beta chain sequence. This sample was taken from a study of blood T cell repertoires in COVID-19. The V gene's germline CDR1 is GTSNPN and CDR2 SVGIG (reference sequence). CDR3 length equals 14 residues. Between the trimmed V and J ends, which lost 7 bases and 4 bases, there was a span of 18 bases. Sequenced by immunoSEQ multiplex PCR; TCRdb stores in-frame clones only, minus some. The data show around 270,000 clones, about 87% seen once. The clonotype originates from a man aged 55 to 70 who had recovered from COVID-19. Sequencing was done on a sample of peripheral blood. The chain links TRBV30 to TRBJ2-3; perhaps TRBD1 as D (6 bases). The CDR3 DNA reads as TGTGCCTCAAGCGTGGGGGCCAGCTCAGATACGCAGTATTTT. Translated, it gives CASSVGASSDTQYF.